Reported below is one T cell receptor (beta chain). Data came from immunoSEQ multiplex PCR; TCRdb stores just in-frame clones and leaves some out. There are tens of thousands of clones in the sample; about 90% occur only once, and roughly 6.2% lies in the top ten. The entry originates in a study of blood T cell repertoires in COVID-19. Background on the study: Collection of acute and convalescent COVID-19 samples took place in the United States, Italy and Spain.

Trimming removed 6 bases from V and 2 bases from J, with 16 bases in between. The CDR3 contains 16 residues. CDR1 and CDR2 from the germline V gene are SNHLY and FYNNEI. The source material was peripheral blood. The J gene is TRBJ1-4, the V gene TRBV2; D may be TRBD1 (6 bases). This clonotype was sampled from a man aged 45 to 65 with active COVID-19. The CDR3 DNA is TGTGCCAGCAGAAGGCAGGGGTTGGGCACTAATGAAAAACTGTTTTTT. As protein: CASRRQGLGTNEKLFF.